The clone carrying this T cell receptor (beta chain) appeared a few times. Antigen: not known. This sample was included in a study of identical twins. General study points: There is a chance that invariant MAIT and iNKT cells partially muddied zero-insertion analyses. Conclusions were drawn cross-sectionally by statistical analysis, without following the same donors. Abundant cord blood beta clonotypes carried fewer insertions; memory repertoires showed none.

A universal primer site was created by template switching, with the cDNA bearing unique molecular identifiers. TCRdb independently ran MiXCR on the 5' RACE reads; one entry per CDR3 protein. The sample lists about 490,000 distinct CDR3 sequences; around 15% were seen once. The CDR3 is 14 amino acids. V shed 3 bases, J shed 3 bases, and the junction held 5 bases outside the gene matches. The germline V gene encodes CDR1 MNHEY and CDR2 SVGEGT. These data were likewise used in another study, on yellow fever vaccine responses in identical twins.

The sample was CD4+ T cells sorted from blood. The clonotype comes from a woman younger than 30 in good health. This chain joins TRBV6-2 or TRBV6-3 and TRBJ2-7; 7 bases are a match to TRBD2. The CDR3 here is CASSYLAAIYEQYF. In nucleotides, the CDR3 is TGTGCCAGCAGTTATCTAGCGGCGATCTACGAGCAGTACTTC.